The clone carrying this T cell receptor beta chain has a handful of counts. Trimming cost V 4 bases and J 5 bases, with 16 bases left between them. Germline values: CDR1 SGHRS, CDR2 YFSETQ. There are 15 residues in the CDR3. The data belong to a study of blood T cell repertoires in COVID-19. Assay used: immunoSEQ multiplex PCR; TCRdb lists only in-frame clones, some missing. This sample has 200,000 to 300,000 clones, with about nine tenths found just once. This receptor was identified in a man aged 40-50 years who had recovered from COVID-19. This chain links TRBV5-1 with TRBJ1-5; a weak D match, TRBD1 (6 bases). Sequenced material: PBMCs or T cells enriched from blood (not recorded which). The CDR3 sequence: CASSPSTGPDQPQHF. CDR3 DNA: TGCGCCAGCAGCCCCTCGACAGGACCCGATCAGCCCCAGCATTTT. Complete variable domain (other parts from reference TRBV5-1 and TRBJ1-5): KAGVTQTPRYLIKTRGQQVTLSCSPISGHRSVSWYQQTPGQGLQFLFEYFSETQRNKGNFPGRFSGRQFSNSRSEMNVSTLELGDSALYLCASSPSTGPDQPQHFGDGTRLSIL.